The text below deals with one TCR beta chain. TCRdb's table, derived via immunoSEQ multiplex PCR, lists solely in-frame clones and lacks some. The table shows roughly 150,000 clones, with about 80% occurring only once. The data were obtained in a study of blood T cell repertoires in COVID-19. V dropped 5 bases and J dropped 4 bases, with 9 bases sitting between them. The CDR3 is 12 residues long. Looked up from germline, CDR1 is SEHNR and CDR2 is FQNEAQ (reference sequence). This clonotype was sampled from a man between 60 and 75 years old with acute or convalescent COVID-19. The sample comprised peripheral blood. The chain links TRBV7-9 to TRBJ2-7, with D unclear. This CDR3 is CASSQLRYEQYF. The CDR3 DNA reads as TGTGCCAGCAGCCAACTACGTTACGAGCAGTACTTC.